These 27 T cell receptor beta chains were sequenced from one sample in a study of post-analysis software for immune sequencing data (dated by TCRdb to about 2015). The investigation overall reported the following: Significantly higher frequencies in patients than in controls were found for about 5 TRBV segments, including TRBV5-6, TRBV5-1 and TRBV20-1.

The library was produced with PCR. The data were produced on an Illumina HiSeq 2500. To reduce PCR and sequencing biases, unique molecular identifiers were incorporated into the TCR beta cDNA libraries. The public reads were quality trimmed at Q25 with fastp and then assembled into clones with MiXCR by TCRdb, keeping productive beta chains. Rows matching on CDR3 protein sequence are summarized as one entry with the most common DNA and genes. Present in this sample are fewer than 850,000 distinct CDR3 sequences, roughly 27% of which were seen just once. Together, the top ten hold under 0.7% of the sample. For these TCRs, the target antigens are not known. The sequencing input was blood. Receptors originate from a girl aged 10-17 years with multiple sclerosis.

The chain couples TRBV12-3 or TRBV12-4 to TRBJ2-5; maybe TRBD2 (5 bases). The CDR3 spans 13 residues. The V and J ends lost 3 bases and 3 bases respectively, with 8 bases between them. The CDR3 DNA sequence: TGTGCCAGCAGTTTTACGGGGAAAGAGACCCAGTACTTC. This codes for CASSFTGKETQYF.

This clonotype was found a few times. This chain joins TRBV12-3 or TRBV12-4 and TRBJ1-5, with 7 bases matching TRBD1. Trimming cost V 0 bases and J 7 bases; bases outside gene matches: 3. The CDR3 extends over 14 amino acids. The CDR3 reads CASSLAGGGQPQHF. CDR3 coding DNA: TGTGCCAGCAGTTTAGCAGGGGGCGGGCAGCCCCAGCATTTT.

This clonotype was found a few times. V usage is TRBV12-3 or TRBV12-4 and J usage is TRBJ2-7, with 10 bases identical to TRBD2. The CDR3 loop spans 16 amino acids. V lost 3 bases to trimming and J lost 0 bases; unmatched junction nucleotides: 5. The CDR3, as DNA: TGTGCCAGCAGTTTCGAGACTAGCGGGTACTCCTACGAGCAGTACTTC. It encodes CASSFETSGYSYEQYF.

This clonotype has a handful of counts. The rearrangement uses TRBV28 and TRBJ1-6; D is uncertain. V was trimmed by 3 bases and J by 7 bases, leaving 13 bases between them. The CDR3 runs 15 residues. The germline gives CDR1 MDHEN, CDR2 SYDVKM. In DNA, the CDR3 is TGTGCCAGCAGTTTGGTTGGCCCGGGGAATTCACCCCTCCACTTT. The encoded protein is CASSLVGPGNSPLHF. Together with reference TRBV28 and TRBJ1-6, the CDR3 gives the full variable domain: DVKVTQSSRYLVKRTGEKVFLECVQDMDHENMFWYRQDPGLGLRLIYFSYDVKMKEKGDIPEGYSVSREKKERFSLILESASTNQTSMYLCASSLVGPGNSPLHFGNGTRLTVT.

The chain is built from TRBV12-3 or TRBV12-4 and TRBJ2-7, with a weak D call TRBD2 (5 bases). The ends were cut back, 7 bases at V and 2 bases at J, with 15 bases in the middle. This CDR3 contains 14 residues. Written as DNA, the CDR3 is TGTGCCAGCACATCTGGACTGTTACCCTACGAGCAGTACTTC. Translating it yields CASTSGLLPYEQYF.

V and J are TRBV27 and TRBJ2-5, with 7 bases matching TRBD2. Judging by the DNA end, TRBJ2-7 fits better; the J call may be wrong. The CDR3 runs 12 residues. In germline, CDR1 is MNHEY, CDR2 SMNVEV (reference sequence). DNA for the CDR3: TGTGCCAGCAGTTCTGCGGGGGACGAGCAGTACTTC. It specifies CASSSAGDEQYF.

The chain employs TRBV20-1 and TRBJ2-3, with TRBD2 identical over 7 bases. The CDR3 sequence is 15 residues long. V lost 5 bases to trimming and J lost 0 bases; unmatched junction nucleotides: 8. Looked up from germline, CDR1 is DFQATT and CDR2 is SNEGSKA (reference sequence). In DNA, the CDR3 is TGCAGTGCTCCCGCACTAGCGAAGAGCACAGATACGCAGTATTTT. Its translation is CSAPALAKSTDTQYF.

This clonotype turned up a few times. The chain recombines TRBV6-2 or TRBV6-3 with TRBJ2-2; unclear D gene. Germline V gene data show CDR1 as MNHEY and CDR2 as SVGEGT. Trimming took off 5 bases at V and 7 bases at J, with 11 bases between the two ends. The CDR3 consists of 13 residues. The CDR3 bases are TGTGCCAGCAGTCGTTTAAGTGGCGGGGAGCTGTTTTTT. Residues: CASSRLSGGELFF.

The chain employs TRBV18 and TRBJ2-5, with D perhaps matching TRBD1 (6 bases). This CDR3 spans 18 amino acids. Germline V gene sequence: CDR1 KGHSH, CDR2 LQKENI. V lost 0 bases and J lost 2, with 19 bases in between. CDR3 DNA: TGTGCCAGCTCACCACCGCAGACCGGACAGAGAGAACAAGAGACCCAGTACTTC. Translating gives CASSPPQTGQREQETQYF.

The V gene is TRBV2, the J gene TRBJ2-1; D might be TRBD1 (6 bases). V was cut by 0 bases and J by 5 bases, with 8 bases left in between. Germline V CDR1 and CDR2: SNHLY, FYNNEI. This CDR3 contains 14 residues. The CDR3 reads CASSEARGNNEQFF. DNA of the CDR3: TGTGCCAGCAGTGAAGCCAGGGGAAACAATGAGCAGTTCTTC.

In its sample, this clonotype was seen a few times. The chain couples TRBV28 to TRBJ2-5; D possibly uses TRBD1 or TRBD2 (6 bases each). This CDR3 is 18 amino acids long. Germline loops: CDR1 MDHEN, CDR2 SYDVKM. V was trimmed by 4 bases and J by 4 bases, leaving 25 bases between them. CDR3 residues: CASSSFPPTGDGGETQYF. The CDR3 bases are TGTGCCAGCAGTTCCTTCCCCCCGACAGGAGACGGGGGAGAGACCCAGTACTTC.

CDR3 sequence reads: CASSSSFGTEAFF. The CDR3 nucleotides read TGTGCCAGCAGTTCATCTTTCGGAACTGAAGCTTTCTTT. This rearrangement joins TRBV7-9 to TRBJ1-1; D remains ambiguous. The germline gives CDR1 SEHNR, CDR2 FQNEAQ (reference sequence). This CDR3 is 13 amino acids long. Trimming shortened V by 6 bases and J by 5 bases, and 13 bases separated the two germline ends.

V is TRBV7-9 and J is TRBJ2-5; D may match TRBD1 or TRBD2 (5 bases each). CDR3 length: 14 amino acids. Trimming took 9 bases from V and 5 from J, leaving 19 bases between them. Looked up from germline, CDR1 is SEHNR and CDR2 is FQNEAQ (reference sequence). The CDR3 here is CASSRASGAETQYF. The CDR3 DNA reads as TGTGCCAGTTCTAGGGCTTCCGGGGCGGAGACCCAGTACTTC.

This clonotype was detected only a few times. The genes are TRBV5-6 and TRBJ1-5, with a possible D match to TRBD1 (5 bases). With 0 bases removed from V and 4 bases from J, the gap between germline ends came to 8 bases. The CDR3 is 14 amino acids. Germline V gene sequence: CDR1 SGHDT, CDR2 YYEEEE. DNA for the CDR3: TGTGCCAGCAGCTTGGGGACAATTAATCAGCCCCAGCATTTT. Its protein product is CASSLGTINQPQHF.

The rearrangement links TRBV20-1 to TRBJ1-1; perhaps TRBD1 as D (5 bases). Germline CDR1 is DFQATT and CDR2 is SNEGSKA (reference sequence). The CDR3 loop spans 11 amino acids. V shed 5 bases and J shed 9 bases, with 13 bases lying between them. This chain's CDR3 is CSARLQVKAFF. The DNA of the CDR3 is TGCAGTGCTCGGCTACAGGTTAAAGCTTTCTTT.

This clonotype was counted a few times. The rearrangement uses TRBV24-1 and TRBJ1-5, with no clear D. The V gene lost 0 bases and the J gene lost 5 bases, with 7 bases spanning the gap. CDR1 is KGHDR, CDR2 SFDVKD, per germline. The CDR3 spans 14 residues. CDR3 amino acids: CATSDLQSDQPQHF. CDR3 sequence (DNA): TGTGCCACCAGTGATTTGCAGTCCGATCAGCCCCAGCATTTT.

Only a few counts were recorded for this clonotype. For the CDR3, the DNA is TGCAGTGCTAGAGATTTGGGGACTAGCGGGATGTCACTAGCCAAAAACATTCAGTACTTC. Protein: CSARDLGTSGMSLAKNIQYF. The chain has TRBV20-1 and TRBJ2-4, with 13 bases aligning to TRBD2. With 0 bases clipped from V and 0 bases from J, the junction kept 11 bases outside the gene matches. CDR1 and CDR2 from the germline V gene are DFQATT and SNEGSKA (reference sequence). The CDR3 covers 20 residues.

The CDR3 reads CASSPRAGQGAGDTQYF. CDR3 sequence (DNA): TGCGCCAGCAGCCCGCGTGCGGGACAGGGGGCAGGGGATACGCAGTATTTT. This rearrangement joins TRBV4-1 to TRBJ2-3; TRBD1 agrees at 12 bases. Germline assignment: CDR1 MGHRA and CDR2 YSYEKL. The junction had 11 bases not matched to a gene; V was cut back by 4 bases and J by 6 bases. The CDR3 is 17 amino acids.

This clonotype was detected a few times. The rearrangement links TRBV6-2 or TRBV6-3 to TRBJ1-1, with 7 bases matching TRBD1. CDR3 length equals 12 residues. Germline trimming cut 9 bases from V and 2 bases from J; bases unmatched to any gene: 3. CDR1 and CDR2 from the germline V gene are MNHEY and SVGEGT. DNA for the CDR3: TGTGCCAGTACAGGGGTCAACACTGAAGCTTTCTTT. Its protein product is CASTGVNTEAFF.

This clonotype was counted ten times or more. At one end the junction does not follow the germline gene, possibly because of a read error. The chain couples TRBV5-1 to TRBJ2-5; no definite D call. There are 12 residues in the CDR3. Germline loops: CDR1 SGHRS, CDR2 YFSETQ. The DNA for the CDR3 is TGTGCCAGCAGCCTAAGAGAGGAGACCCAGTACTTC. This encodes CASSLREETQYF.

The chain combines TRBV6-1 with TRBJ2-7; TRBD2 aligns across 8 bases. The CDR3 is 12 residues long. Germline CDR1 reads MNHNS; CDR2 reads SASEGT. Trimming removed 10 bases from V and 6 bases from J; junction bases left unmatched: 8. The CDR3 nucleotides read TGTGCCATCCAGACGGGGGGGACCGAGCAGTACTTC. It codes for CAIQTGGTEQYF.

V usage is TRBV7-2 and J usage is TRBJ2-3; D is possibly TRBD1 (7 bases). Germline loops: CDR1 SGHTA, CDR2 FQGNSA. The V and J ends lost 5 bases and 11 bases respectively, with 20 bases between them. The CDR3 sequence is 14 residues long. The CDR3 DNA sequence: TGTGCCAGCAGCCCGGTAGGGGGCGGGATGGGGCAGTATTTT. This translates into CASSPVGGGMGQYF.

The J gene is TRBJ1-2, the V gene TRBV29-1; 8 positions match TRBD1. Germline V gives CDR1 SQVTM, CDR2 ANQGSEA. V dropped 6 bases and J dropped 4; count of bases not matched to a gene: 4. The CDR3 loop spans 12 amino acids. The DNA for the CDR3 is TGCAGCGTGGGACAGGCGGTCTATGGCTACACCTTC. Protein: CSVGQAVYGYTF. The whole variable domain, remainder taken from reference TRBV29-1 and TRBJ1-2, is SAVISQKPSRDICQRGTSLTIQCQVDSQVTMMFWYRQQPGQSLTLIATANQGSEATYESGFVIDKFPISRPNLTFSTLTVSNMSPEDSSIYLCSVGQAVYGYTFGSGTRLTVV.

This clonotype was seen many times. The rearrangement links TRBV10-3 to TRBJ2-3, with D possibly matching TRBD2 (6 bases). The germline CDR1 and CDR2 sequences are ENHRY and SYGVKD. V was trimmed by 8 bases and J by 3 bases, leaving 15 bases between them. This CDR3 has 14 amino acids. The CDR3: CAISPAGGTDTQYF. CDR3 bases: TGTGCCATCTCGCCCGCTGGGGGGACAGATACGCAGTATTTT.

This clonotype occurred a few times. The chain is built from TRBV20-1 and TRBJ2-1; D possibly uses TRBD1 or TRBD2 (5 bases each). Trimming stripped 3 bases from V and 7 bases from J, with 34 bases between. The CDR3 is made up of 20 amino acids. CDR1 DFQATT and CDR2 SNEGSKA come from the germline V gene (reference sequence). DNA for the CDR3: TGCAGTGCTAGGGGGGAACGGGATTATTGGGTGCCTGGAGGTGGGAATGAGCAGTTCTTC. Protein sequence: CSARGERDYWVPGGGNEQFF.

The genes are TRBV20-1 and TRBJ2-2; TRBD1 aligns across 7 bases. After removal of 6 bases from V and 2 bases from J, the junction contained 12 bases not matched to a gene. This CDR3 comprises 16 residues. The germline V gene encodes CDR1 DFQATT and CDR2 SNEGSKA (reference sequence). The CDR3, as DNA: TGCAGTGCCAGTGAGACAGGGACATCCAACACCGGGGAGCTGTTTTTT. It codes for CSASETGTSNTGELFF.

This clonotype was detected ten times or more. The CDR3 nucleotides read TGTGCCAGCAAGCTCTCGGGGGGGGAAACAGATACGCAGTATTTT. Encoded protein: CASKLSGGETDTQYF. This sequence joins TRBV7-2 and TRBJ2-3, with 8 bases lining up with TRBD2. The trim removed 7 bases at V and 3 bases at J, leaving 9 bases unmatched. Per the germline V gene, CDR1 is SGHTA and CDR2 is FQGNSA. This CDR3 is built from 15 residues.